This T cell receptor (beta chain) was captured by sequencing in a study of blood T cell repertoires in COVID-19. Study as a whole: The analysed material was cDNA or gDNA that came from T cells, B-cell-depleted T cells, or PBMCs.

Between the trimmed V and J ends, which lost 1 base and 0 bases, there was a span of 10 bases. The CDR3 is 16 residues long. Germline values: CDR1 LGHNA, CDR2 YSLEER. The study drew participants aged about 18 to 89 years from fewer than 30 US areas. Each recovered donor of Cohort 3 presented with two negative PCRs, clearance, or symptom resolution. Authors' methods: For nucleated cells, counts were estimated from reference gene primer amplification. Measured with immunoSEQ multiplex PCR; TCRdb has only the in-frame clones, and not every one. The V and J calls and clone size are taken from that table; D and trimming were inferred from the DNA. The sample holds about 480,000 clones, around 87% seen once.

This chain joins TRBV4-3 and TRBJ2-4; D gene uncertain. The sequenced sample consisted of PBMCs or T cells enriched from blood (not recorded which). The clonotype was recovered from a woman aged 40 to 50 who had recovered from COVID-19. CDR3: CASSQATVLAKNIQYF. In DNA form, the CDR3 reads TGCGCCAGCAGCCAAGCCACCGTACTAGCCAAAAACATTCAGTACTTC.